The 18 T cell receptor beta chains below were found in one sample sequenced in a study of vaccination effects on CD4 cells after COVID-19. These receptors have no identified antigens. Clones were read by immunoSEQ multiplex PCR, and TCRdb kept only the in-frame ones, dropping some. The profile shows about 73,000 clones, about four fifths of them singletons. ViraFEST expansion of antigen-specific CD4+ T cells with viral peptide pools preceded sequencing. Isolating CD4+ T cells followed roughly ten days of culture. Having tested negative for nucleocapsid antibodies, the vaccine recipients showed no prior SARS-CoV-2 infection. The sample here was CD4+ T cells from PBMCs cultured with HCoV-NL63 spike peptides, taken before COVID-19 vaccination. Receptors were obtained from a human donor who received a COVID-19 vaccine.

This chain connects TRBV4-1 to TRBJ2-3; 7 bases agree with TRBD2. The V gene's germline CDR1 is MGHRA and CDR2 YSYEKL. This CDR3 spans 20 amino acids. Unmatched junction bases numbered 19, after V lost 0 bases and J lost 4 bases. The chain's CDR3 is CASSQDDLETAGAGPDTQYF. The CDR3 region has the DNA TGCGCCAGCAGCCAAGATGATTTAGAAACTGCGGGAGCCGGCCCAGATACGCAGTATTTT.

CDR3 coding DNA: TGCGCCAGCAGCTTACAGCGGATCCCGAACACCGGGGAGCTGTTTTTT. This codes for CASSLQRIPNTGELFF. V and J are TRBV5-1 and TRBJ2-2, with D perhaps matching TRBD2 (5 bases). V was cut by 2 bases and J by 0 bases, with 11 bases left in between. The germline CDR1 and CDR2 sequences are SGHRS and YFSETQ. The CDR3 loop spans 16 amino acids.

J is TRBJ2-3 and V is TRBV2; D is unclear. The CDR3 sequence is 12 residues long. Germline V lookup: CDR1 SNHLY, CDR2 FYNNEI. Deletions cut 4 bases from V and 3 bases from J, with 5 bases between. CDR3 DNA sequence: TGTGCCAGCAGTGCCCAGACAGATACGCAGTATTTT. It encodes CASSAQTDTQYF.

The rearrangement links TRBV7-9 to TRBJ2-3, with D possibly TRBD1 on 5 matching bases. This CDR3 region has 17 residues. With 4 bases removed from V and 2 bases from J, the gap between germline ends came to 19 bases. The germline V gene has CDR1 SEHNR and CDR2 FQNEAQ (reference sequence). Here the CDR3 reads CASSSTDRWGLTDTQYF. The DNA of the CDR3 is TGTGCCAGCAGCTCTACCGACCGGTGGGGCCTCACAGATACGCAGTATTTT.

CDR3 amino acids: CATKISGGNEQFF. The DNA of the CDR3 is TGTGCCACCAAAATTAGCGGGGGTAATGAGCAGTTCTTC. This chain joins TRBV15 and TRBJ2-1; TRBD2 aligns across 9 bases. V gave up 7 bases and J gave up 7 bases; unmatched junction bases: 5. The CDR3 spans 13 residues. CDR1 LNHNV and CDR2 YYDKDF come from the germline V gene (reference sequence).

The sample holds a few counts of this clone. The V and J genes are TRBV3-1 (or the pseudogene TRBV3-2) and TRBJ2-2; D remains ambiguous. The germline V and J ends were trimmed by 7 bases and 1 base, with 16 bases remaining between them. This CDR3 spans 16 amino acids. CDR1 is LGHDT and CDR2 is YNNKEL in the germline V gene (reference sequence). CDR3 loop: CASKKQGTGNTGELFF. In DNA, the CDR3 is TGTGCCAGCAAGAAGCAAGGAACGGGGAACACCGGGGAGCTGTTTTTT.

CDR3 region: CASSLFGIDQPQHF. The CDR3 region has the DNA TGTGCCAGCAGCTTGTTTGGGATTGATCAGCCCCAGCATTTT. The chain has TRBV5-4 and TRBJ1-5; no clear D. The V end lost 1 base, the J end lost 5 bases, and 10 bases lay between the germline ends. Germline V gene sequence: CDR1 SGHNT, CDR2 YYREEE (reference sequence). This CDR3 has 14 amino acids.

The gene calls are TRBV2 and TRBJ2-2, with 11 bases matching TRBD2. Trimming removed 2 bases from V and 7 bases from J; junction bases left unmatched: 3. Germline CDR1 SNHLY, CDR2 FYNNEI. The length of the CDR3 is 15 residues. CDR3 nucleotides: TGTGCCAGCAGTGAAACTAGCGGGGGTATCGGGGAGCTGTTTTTT. Its protein product is CASSETSGGIGELFF.

V and J are TRBV7-9 and TRBJ1-1; D remains ambiguous. V was shortened by 1 base and J by 4 bases, with 10 bases between the two germline ends. Germline loops: CDR1 SEHNR, CDR2 FQNEAQ (reference sequence). There are 14 residues in the CDR3. The CDR3, as DNA: TGTGCCAGCAGCTTAGTGGCAGTCGGCACTGAAGCTTTCTTT. Its protein product is CASSLVAVGTEAFF.

The rearrangement uses TRBV11-2 and TRBJ1-2; perhaps TRBD1 as D (5 bases). Trimming stripped 5 bases from V and 7 bases from J, with 11 bases between. The CDR3 length is 12 residues. Germline V gene lookup returns CDR1 SGHAT and CDR2 FQNNGV. The CDR3 DNA sequence: TGTGCCAGCAGCCCATGGGGCGGTGGCTACACCTTC. Its protein product is CASSPWGGGYTF.

This clone was counted once. This sequence joins TRBV2 and TRBJ1-2; 8 bases agree with TRBD1. From germline, CDR1 is SNHLY and CDR2 FYNNEI. V lost 6 bases, J lost 4 bases, and 10 bases stayed unmatched. CDR3 size: 15 residues. CDR3 loop: CASRQQGEISYGYTF. The CDR3 coding sequence is TGTGCCAGCAGACAACAGGGGGAGATTTCCTATGGCTACACCTTC.

This CDR3 is CASRNRDGELFF. DNA for the CDR3: TGTGCCAGCAGGAACCGGGACGGGGAGCTGTTTTTT. The rearrangement joins TRBV11-2 to TRBJ2-2; D may be TRBD2 (5 bases). Germline CDR1 SGHAT, CDR2 FQNNGV. The ends were cut back, 6 bases at V and 7 bases at J, with 9 bases in the middle. The CDR3 runs 12 residues.

The CDR3: CASSMQVRTGELFF. DNA for the CDR3: TGTGCCAGTAGTATGCAGGTCCGCACCGGGGAGCTGTTTTTT. The chain has TRBV19 and TRBJ2-2, with unresolved D. V dropped 3 bases and J dropped 4 bases, with 9 bases sitting between them. CDR3 length: 14 amino acids. The germline V gene encodes CDR1 LNHDA and CDR2 SQIVND (reference sequence).

The rearrangement joins TRBV18 to TRBJ1-1, with D uncertain. Trimming pared 3 bases from V and 6 bases from J, leaving 14 bases between. Per germline, CDR1 KGHSH and CDR2 LQKENI. The CDR3 has 14 amino acids. As DNA, the CDR3 is TGTGCCAGCTCACCTCTAGAAGTAAGCGCTGAAGCTTTCTTT. This sequence encodes CASSPLEVSAEAFF.

V is TRBV7-8 and J is TRBJ1-1; the D gene is possibly TRBD1 (5 bases). The CDR3 has 14 amino acids. Germline V gene sequence: CDR1 SGHVS, CDR2 FQNEAQ. Trimming took off 4 bases at V and 4 bases at J, with 13 bases between the two ends. The CDR3 protein is CASSWDGSVTEAFF. The CDR3 DNA is TGTGCCAGCAGCTGGGACGGCTCAGTCACTGAAGCTTTCTTT.

The V gene is TRBV24-1, the J gene TRBJ2-5; a possible D gene is TRBD1 (6 bases). This CDR3 is 13 amino acids long. Between the trimmed V and J ends, which lost 5 bases and 5 bases, there was a span of 11 bases. Germline V CDR1 and CDR2: KGHDR, SFDVKD. DNA for the CDR3: TGTGCCACCAGTGGTGGGGGCTCCGAGACCCAGTACTTC. It is translated as CATSGGGSETQYF.

The J gene is TRBJ1-4, the V gene TRBV30; 7 nucleotides match TRBD1. The CDR3 length is 13 residues. Germline V gene data show CDR1 as GTSNPN and CDR2 as SVGIG (reference sequence). V was clipped by 5 bases and J by 6 bases; unmatched bases: 6. The CDR3 region is CAWAGTVDEKLFF. In DNA form, the CDR3 reads TGTGCCTGGGCCGGGACAGTCGATGAAAAACTGTTTTTT. The entire variable domain, with the rest obtained from reference TRBV30 and TRBJ1-4, is as follows: SQTIHQWPATLVQPVGSPLSLECTVEGTSNPNLYWYRQAAGRGLQLLFYSVGIGQISSEVPQNLSASRPQDRQFILSSKKLLLSDSGFYLCAWAGTVDEKLFFGSGTQLSVL.

This chain connects TRBV18 to TRBJ2-2, with 9 nucleotides matching TRBD2. Germline trimming cut 1 base from V and 4 bases from J; bases unmatched to any gene: 4. The CDR3 totals 16 residues. Germline CDR1 KGHSH, CDR2 LQKENI. Here the CDR3 reads CASSPRLAGSTGELFF. The CDR3 region has the DNA TGTGCCAGCTCACCACGGCTAGCGGGGAGCACCGGGGAGCTGTTTTTT.